The 5 T cell receptor beta chains below were found in one sample sequenced in a study of Tregs in tolerant kidney transplant recipients. The protocol was immunoSEQ multiplex PCR, while the TCRdb copy is restricted to in-frame clones and leaves out a portion. Here the sample spans 95,000 to 120,000 clones, 85% to 90% being singletons. Specimen: CD4+ T cells from blood, collected before the transplant. These receptors all stem from a human donor who received a combined kidney and bone marrow transplant.

In its sample, this clone was seen a few times. V is TRBV6-5 and J is TRBJ1-5; possibly TRBD1 for D (5 bases). V gave up 5 bases and J gave up 5 bases, with 7 bases separating them. Germline V gives CDR1 MNHEY, CDR2 SVGAGI. CDR3 length: 12 amino acids. CDR3 nucleotide sequence: TGTGCCAGCAGTGACAGAGATCAGCCCCAGCATTTT. Its translation is CASSDRDQPQHF.

The rearrangement uses TRBV5-1 and TRBJ2-1; 9 bases line up with TRBD1. The CDR3 has 15 amino acids. Trimming at V came to 3 bases and at J to 9 bases, leaving 10 bases not matched to a gene. CDR1 is SGHRS, CDR2 YFSETQ, per germline. The CDR3 region is CASSSSPGQGTEQFF. Written as DNA, the CDR3 is TGCGCCAGCAGCTCCTCCCCGGGACAGGGAACTGAGCAGTTCTTC. Based on the CDR3 plus reference TRBV5-1 and TRBJ2-1, the full variable domain is KAGVTQTPRYLIKTRGQQVTLSCSPISGHRSVSWYQQTPGQGLQFLFEYFSETQRNKGNFPGRFSGRQFSNSRSEMNVSTLELGDSALYLCASSSSPGQGTEQFFGPGTRLTVL.

The chain combines TRBV11-2 with TRBJ1-6; 7 bases line up with TRBD1. This CDR3 is built from 16 residues. The germline CDR1 and CDR2 sequences are SGHAT and FQNNGV. Trimming removed 4 bases from V and 2 bases from J; junction bases left unmatched: 5. CDR3 amino acids: CASSSNRGAYNSPLHF. The DNA of the CDR3 is TGTGCCAGCAGCTCAAACAGGGGTGCCTATAATTCACCCCTCCACTTT.

The V gene is TRBV9, the J gene TRBJ2-2, with 8 bases identical to TRBD2. Germline V gene sequence: CDR1 SGDLS, CDR2 YYNGEE. V shed 4 bases, J shed 4 bases, and the junction held 3 bases outside the gene matches. CDR3 length equals 14 residues. CDR3 nucleotides: TGTGCCAGCAGCACACGGGGGGGCACCGGGGAGCTGTTTTTT. This encodes CASSTRGGTGELFF.

CDR3 loop: CASFFSGGATEYF. The CDR3 nucleotides read TGTGCCAGCTTTTTTAGCGGGGGAGCAACGGAGTATTTT. V gene TRBV7-9 combines with J gene TRBJ2-3; 9 bases map to TRBD2. Germline V gene lookup returns CDR1 SEHNR and CDR2 FQNEAQ (reference sequence). The CDR3 sequence is 13 residues long. V dropped 8 bases and J dropped 13; count of bases not matched to a gene: 13. Looking up the rest from reference TRBV7-9 and TRBJ2-3 gives the full variable domain: DTGVSQNPRHKITKRGQNVTFRCDPISEHNRLYWYRQTLGQGPEFLTYFQNEAQLEKSRLLSDRFSAERPKGSFSTLEIQRTEQGDSAMYLCASFFSGGATEYFGPGTRLTVL.